Listed below are T cell receptor beta chains from one sample, sequenced in a study of T cell changes during pregnancy in multiple sclerosis. TCRdb's copy holds only in-frame clones and misses some; the assay was immunoSEQ multiplex PCR. The sample contains about 42,000 clones, approximately 90% of which appear only once. Sequencing was performed on CD4+ T cells from peripheral blood mononuclear cells, taken after pregnancy. All receptors come from a female donor with multiple sclerosis, enrolled in a pregnancy study. CDR3s include the opening cysteine and the closing phenylalanine or tryptophan. Expanded clones are given a class, and other clones once, few, many or no size at all.

v_gene,len,j_gene,abundance,CDR3aa
TRBV10-3,15,TRBJ1-5,NA,CAISKLQGSNQPQHF
TRBV9,14,TRBJ1-2,NA,CASSPDIRAGGYTF
TRBV5-1,15,TRBJ2-1,once,CASSLQGPSVHEQFF
TRBV5-6,15,TRBJ2-5,NA,CASSFLAGGRETQYF
TRBV5-4,12,TRBJ1-1,once,CASSQSVTEAFF
TRBV6-1,13,TRBJ2-7,NA,CASSDGHTYEQYF
TRBV7-2,17,TRBJ1-6,NA,CASSLRPGTGYFSPLHF
TRBV6-5,13,TRBJ1-1,NA,CASSYREDTEAFF
TRBV5-6,14,TRBJ2-7,NA,CASREVFSVYEQYF
TRBV7-2,12,TRBJ1-1,NA,CASSLSRSEAFF
TRBV19,16,TRBJ1-2,NA,CASSISSRRGPYGYTF
TRBV28,12,TRBJ1-2,NA,CASRDRGYGYTF
TRBV5-1,16,TRBJ1-2,NA,CASSSIPGQGPYGYTF
TRBV18,13,TRBJ1-1,NA,CASSLDGNTEAFF
TRBV6-5,16,TRBJ2-3,NA,CASSYSGTGLGDTQYF